A single sample gave rise to the 20 T cell receptor beta chains below, sequenced in a study of Ad26.COV2.S vaccination and SARS-CoV-2 variants. Regarding treatment: about 20 received Ad26.COV2.S at low or high dose, single or two shots; five or six received placebo; per-sample allocation not given. The samples were gathered on day 63 after the first injection of vaccine or placebo. Only in-frame clones appear in the TCRdb table, and some are missing; sequencing was by immunoSEQ multiplex PCR. The sample includes about 420,000 clones, roughly 90% of them seen just once. Sequences were derived from peripheral blood, sampled in a trial of Ad26.COV2.S vaccine versus placebo. These receptors were taken from a person aged 18-65 years who received the Ad26.COV2.S COVID-19 vaccine or a placebo.

Ten or more counts support this clone. This CDR3 is also generated by other DNA sequences in the sample. The V call is TRBV19, the J call TRBJ2-2, with D hard to call. The V end lost 2 bases, the J end lost 1 base, and 5 bases lay between the germline ends. Germline V gene data show CDR1 as LNHDA and CDR2 as SQIVND (reference sequence). The CDR3 extends over 14 amino acids. The CDR3 sequence is CASSISRNTGELFF. The CDR3 nucleotides read TGTGCCAGTAGTATATCGCGGAACACCGGGGAGCTGTTTTTT.

The chain uses TRBV11-2 and TRBJ2-2; D gene unclear. Per the germline V gene, CDR1 is SGHAT and CDR2 is FQNNGV. The V and J ends lost 4 bases and 8 bases respectively, with 8 bases between them. The CDR3 loop spans 12 amino acids. CDR3 in DNA: TGTGCCAGCAGCTCCCCCAATGGGGAGCTGTTTTTT. It translates to CASSSPNGELFF.

The genes are TRBV6-6 and TRBJ2-7; 8 bases are a match to TRBD1. Unmatched junction bases numbered 6, after V lost 5 bases and J lost 0 bases. The CDR3 consists of 15 residues. Looked up from germline, CDR1 is MNHNY and CDR2 is SVGAGI (reference sequence). This chain's CDR3 is CASSARDRSSYEQYF. CDR3 bases: TGTGCCAGCAGTGCCCGGGACAGGAGCTCCTACGAGCAGTACTTC.

As to this clone: This sequence may be a read error, since a much larger clone differs from it by one base. This sample also contains other DNA sequences that code for the same CDR3. The chain links TRBV4-3 to TRBJ2-3, with 8 bases matching TRBD1. V dropped 0 bases and J dropped 3; count of bases not matched to a gene: 5. From germline, CDR1 is LGHNA and CDR2 YSLEER. This CDR3 spans 16 amino acids. The CDR3 DNA is TGCGCCAGCAGCCAAGATCCCGGGACAGGTACAGATACGCAGTATTTT. Protein product: CASSQDPGTGTDTQYF.

In this sample, this clone turned up once. The rearrangement links TRBV14 to TRBJ2-5; 11 nucleotides agree with TRBD2. The CDR3 totals 20 residues. Trimming removed 0 bases from V and 0 bases from J; junction bases left unmatched: 12. Germline V CDR1 and CDR2: SGHDN, FVKESK. The CDR3 protein is CASSQDRWASGGLYQETQYF. CDR3 nucleotide sequence: TGTGCCAGCAGCCAAGATCGGTGGGCTAGCGGGGGGTTGTACCAAGAGACCCAGTACTTC.

The V gene is TRBV7-8, the J gene TRBJ1-4; TRBD1 might be the D (5 bases). The CDR3 length is 16 residues. In germline, CDR1 is SGHVS, CDR2 FQNEAQ. V shed 4 bases and J shed 7 bases, with 19 bases lying between them. CDR3 amino acids: CASSYPPAGYGEKLFF. CDR3 bases: TGTGCCAGCAGCTACCCTCCGGCAGGGTACGGTGAAAAACTGTTTTTT.

The chain carries TRBV19 and TRBJ2-3, with D uncertain. Trimming cost V 0 bases and J 8 bases, with 18 bases left between them. Germline CDR1 LNHDA, CDR2 SQIVND (reference sequence). The length of the CDR3 is 16 residues. Here the CDR3 reads CASSIEGDPRRGTQYF. The CDR3 DNA sequence: TGTGCCAGTAGTATAGAAGGTGACCCCCGTAGAGGTACGCAGTATTTT.

The chain couples TRBV6-6 to TRBJ1-2, with TRBD1 matching 8 bases. The V gene end was trimmed by 2 bases and the J gene end by 4 bases; junction bases not matched to a gene: 9. The CDR3 covers 16 residues. Germline CDR1 reads MNHNY; CDR2 reads SVGAGI (reference sequence). CDR3 in amino acids: CASSYLDSQGVYGYTF. CDR3 coding DNA: TGTGCCAGCAGTTACCTCGATTCACAGGGGGTCTATGGCTACACCTTC.

The J gene is TRBJ2-7, the V gene TRBV11-2; D is ambiguous. Germline V gene sequence: CDR1 SGHAT, CDR2 FQNNGV. The CDR3 has 14 amino acids. V was pared by 0 bases and J by 3 bases, with 9 bases between. CDR3 in DNA: TGTGCCAGCAGCTTAGACCAGCCGAGCTACGAGCAGTACTTC. This codes for CASSLDQPSYEQYF.

The chain combines TRBV5-1 with TRBJ2-5; the D is unclear. Trimming cost V 6 bases and J 1 base, with 10 bases left between them. CDR1 is SGHRS, CDR2 YFSETQ, per germline. The CDR3 contains 13 residues. CDR3 nucleotide sequence: TGCGCCAGCAAACCGATAGGCCAAGAGACCCAGTACTTC. Translation: CASKPIGQETQYF.

V usage is TRBV9 and J usage is TRBJ1-2; D not resolved. The germline CDR1 and CDR2 sequences are SGDLS and YYNGEE. With 3 bases removed from V and 0 bases from J, the gap between germline ends came to 18 bases. The CDR3 is 17 residues long. The CDR3 DNA follows: TGTGCCAGCAGCGCCCGTAGTAGCACACGTGCTAACTATGGCTACACCTTC. It codes for CASSARSSTRANYGYTF. The full variable domain, completed using reference TRBV9 and TRBJ1-2, is DSGVTQTPKHLITATGQRVTLRCSPRSGDLSVYWYQQSLDQGLQFLIQYYNGEERAKGNILERFSAQQFPDLHSELNLSSLELGDSALYFCASSARSSTRANYGYTFGSGTRLTVV.

The CDR3 reads CASSLAGLNQPQHF. The CDR3 DNA reads TGTGCCAGCAGCTTAGCCGGCCTCAATCAGCCCCAGCATTTT. This chain uses TRBV7-9 with TRBJ1-5; D call uncertain. Trimming shortened V by 0 bases and J by 3 bases, and 6 bases separated the two germline ends. Germline CDR1 SEHNR, CDR2 FQNEAQ (reference sequence). CDR3 length: 14 amino acids. Supplemented by reference TRBV7-9 and TRBJ1-5, the full variable domain reads DTGVSQNPRHKITKRGQNVTFRCDPISEHNRLYWYRQTLGQGPEFLTYFQNEAQLEKSRLLSDRFSAERPKGSFSTLEIQRTEQGDSAMYLCASSLAGLNQPQHFGDGTRLSIL.

The genes are TRBV28 and TRBJ1-2; TRBD1 matches 7 bases. Trimming took 7 bases from V and 6 from J; bases not matched to a gene: 17. This CDR3 is 16 amino acids long. The germline V gene has CDR1 MDHEN and CDR2 SYDVKM. CDR3 in amino acids: CASIFGQVQDRNGYTF. The CDR3 DNA reads TGTGCCAGCATCTTCGGACAGGTTCAAGATAGGAATGGCTACACCTTC.

The gene calls are TRBV5-1 and TRBJ2-5; D is perhaps TRBD2 (6 bases). Germline loops: CDR1 SGHRS, CDR2 YFSETQ. The V gene lost 0 bases and the J gene lost 5 bases, with 8 bases spanning the gap. The CDR3 has 13 amino acids. Here the CDR3 reads CASSLVADETQYF. The CDR3 DNA is TGCGCCAGCAGCTTGGTAGCGGATGAGACCCAGTACTTC.

The sample holds one count of this clone. V usage is TRBV4-3 and J usage is TRBJ1-6; TRBD1 is a possible D gene (6 bases). V lost 1 base, J lost 8 bases, and 9 bases lay in between. There are 14 residues in the CDR3. Germline assignment: CDR1 LGHNA and CDR2 YSLEER. CDR3 amino acids: CASSQGTAYSPLHF. The DNA for the CDR3 is TGCGCCAGCAGCCAAGGGACAGCCTATTCACCCCTCCACTTT.

This chain links TRBV5-4 with TRBJ1-1; TRBD1 is a possible D gene (6 bases). The CDR3 has 15 residues. The V end was cut by 4 bases, the J end by 1 base, with 14 bases between. Germline V CDR1 and CDR2: SGHNT, YYREEE (reference sequence). The chain's CDR3 is CASSAVTGTNTEAFF. The DNA for the CDR3 is TGTGCCAGCAGCGCCGTCACAGGGACGAACACTGAAGCTTTCTTT. The whole variable domain, filled in from reference TRBV5-4 and TRBJ1-1, reads ETGVTQSPTHLIKTRGQQVTLRCSSQSGHNTVSWYQQALGQGPQFIFQYYREEENGRGNFPPRFSGLQFPNYSSELNVNALELDDSALYLCASSAVTGTNTEAFFGQGTRLTVV.

This rearrangement joins TRBV27 to TRBJ2-7; D may correspond to TRBD1 or TRBD2 (6 bases each). There are 15 residues in the CDR3. Germline V gene sequence: CDR1 MNHEY, CDR2 SMNVEV (reference sequence). Trimming took 3 bases from V and 4 from J, leaving 16 bases between them. For the CDR3, the DNA is TGTGCCAGCAGTTTCAGGGACGGGGGCCGGTACGAGCAGTACTTC. This translates into CASSFRDGGRYEQYF.

V and J are TRBV29-1 and TRBJ2-7; perhaps TRBD1 as D (8 bases). The V end was cut by 4 bases, the J end by 1 base, with 11 bases between. CDR3 length: 13 amino acids. The germline V gene has CDR1 SQVTM and CDR2 ANQGSEA. Here the CDR3 reads CSVAQGGSYEQYF. The CDR3 DNA reads as TGCAGCGTTGCACAGGGGGGGTCCTACGAGCAGTACTTC.

V is TRBV2 and J is TRBJ1-1, with TRBD1 as a possible D gene (5 bases). Germline CDR1 reads SNHLY; CDR2 reads FYNNEI. V dropped 7 bases and J dropped 10 bases, with 19 bases sitting between them. The CDR3 runs to 13 residues. The CDR3 sequence is CASTYQGVEGAFF. The DNA of the CDR3 is TGTGCCAGCACCTATCAGGGCGTTGAAGGAGCTTTCTTT.

The chain is built from TRBV12-3 or TRBV12-4 and TRBJ1-3; D gene uncertain. The CDR3 has 13 residues. Trimming removed 6 bases from V and 7 bases from J, with 13 bases in between. The chain's CDR3 is CASRKRESNTIYF. The DNA for the CDR3 is TGTGCCAGCAGGAAACGGGAATCTAACACCATATATTTT.